The T cell receptor (beta chain) under discussion was sequenced for a study of T-cell reconstitution after alpha-beta-depleted transplantation in children. General study results and limits: Surviving recipient T cells and thymic progenitors produced the high day-60 TCRbeta diversity seen in some patients. Among T cells one year after transplant, newly produced cells accounted for most counts and diversity. Reports say that about two months after transplant, the alpha-beta T cells came out of several hundred graft clones that had expanded.

Unique molecular identifiers tagged the TCRbeta library. From the PCR reads, TCRdb called clonotypes with MiXCR, one entry per CDR3 protein. The table records about 600,000 distinct CDR3 sequences, roughly 24% of them present only once. In this sample, this clonotype turned up many times. The antigen is not known. The CDR3 is 13 residues long. V was shortened by 2 bases and J by 5 bases, with 6 bases between the two germline ends. This receptor was identified in a boy under two years old who had a stem cell transplant for acute myeloid leukemia, so the T cells may come from the graft donor. This specimen was PBMCs, mostly from graft donor cells, taken 360 days after TCRalphabeta/CD19-depleted stem cell transplant. This chain connects TRBV12-3 or TRBV12-4 to TRBJ1-4; no clear D gene. The CDR3 bases are TGTGCCAGCAGTTTACGGGAGAATGAAAAACTGTTTTTT. The encoded protein is CASSLRENEKLFF.